This TCR beta chain was identified in a study of OX40 agonist ivuxolimab in advanced cancers. Study-level points and caveats: Compared with CD4+, CD8+ T cells on average had more expanded clones.

Remarks on this clone: Its antigen remains unknown.

The CDR3 has 14 residues. The germline gives CDR1 LNHDA, CDR2 SQIVND (reference sequence). Between the trimmed V and J ends, which lost 3 bases and 5 bases, there was a span of 8 bases. Only in-frame clones appear in the TCRdb table, and some are missing; sequencing was by immunoSEQ multiplex PCR. Here the sample spans several thousand clones, roughly 93% being singletons. V is TRBV19 and J is TRBJ1-6; D is unresolved. The material sequenced was CD4+ or CD8+ T cells sorted from blood, taken in a trial of the OX40 agonist ivuxolimab. This TCR was recovered from an adult with an advanced solid tumor such as melanoma, head and neck, liver or kidney cancer. CDR3 in amino acids: CASSMREDNSPLHF. The CDR3 DNA is TGTGCCAGTAGTATGAGGGAGGATAATTCACCCCTCCACTTT.